Ten or more counts support the clone carrying this T cell receptor (beta chain). These data originate in a study of human T cells and chemical hapten exposure. In the library, unique molecular identifiers were attached to individual cDNA molecules. TCRdb recomputed calls from the RACE reads with MiXCR, one row per CDR3 protein. The sample holds approximately 80,000 distinct CDR3 sequences, around 9.3% seen once. Documented time point: patch test 2, 6 weeks after DPC sensitization. Specified treatment: therapeutic diphenylcyclopropenone sensitization with weekly scalp DPC. The CDR3 length is 14 residues. Germline V gene sequence: CDR1 SGDLS, CDR2 YYNGEE. Trimming took 0 bases from V and 8 from J, leaving 14 bases between them.

The sequenced sample was whole blood, obtained in connection with sensitization to the hapten diphenylcyclopropenone (DPC). The chain has TRBV9 and TRBJ1-2; weak D call: TRBD1 (6 bases). The TCR sequence derives from a woman in her 50s with alopecia areata. Some clones in this sample may be carry-over from other donors' samples. The CDR3 nucleotides read TGTGCCAGCAGCGTAGGGTACAGGGAAAACGGCTACACCTTC. This gives the protein CASSVGYRENGYTF.